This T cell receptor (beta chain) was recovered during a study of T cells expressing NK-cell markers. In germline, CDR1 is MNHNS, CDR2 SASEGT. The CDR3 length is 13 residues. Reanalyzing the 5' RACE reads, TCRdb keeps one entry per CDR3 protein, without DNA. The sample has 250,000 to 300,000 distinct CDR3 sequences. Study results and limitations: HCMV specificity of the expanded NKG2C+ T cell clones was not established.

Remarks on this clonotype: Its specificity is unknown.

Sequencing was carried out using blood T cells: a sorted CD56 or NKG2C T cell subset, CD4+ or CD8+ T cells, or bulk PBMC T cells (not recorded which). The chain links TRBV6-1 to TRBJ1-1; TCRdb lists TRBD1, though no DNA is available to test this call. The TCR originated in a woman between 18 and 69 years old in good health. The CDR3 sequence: CASRDRVDTEAFF.